This T cell receptor beta chain was profiled in a study of blood T cell repertoires in COVID-19. Per germline, CDR1 SGHDT and CDR2 YYEEEE. This CDR3 has 15 amino acids. With 4 bases clipped from V and 8 bases from J, the junction kept 6 bases outside the gene matches. Authors' data handling: Amplified reference gene primers provided the basis for estimating nucleated cell counts. Here immunoSEQ multiplex PCR was the method, and the copy in TCRdb shows in-frame clones only, minus some. Clone size and V and J calls were adopted from that table, with D and trimming inferred from the DNA. This table holds roughly 670,000 clones, over 80% found once.

The sequence was obtained from a woman aged 18-29 years with acute or convalescent COVID-19. Sequencing used peripheral blood. The chain links TRBV5-6 to TRBJ2-1, with TRBD2 identical over 13 bases. CDR3 DNA sequence: TGTGCCAGCAGCCCCATACTAGCGGGGGGGGATGAGCAGTTCTTC. Amino acid sequence: CASSPILAGGDEQFF.